The source of this T cell receptor beta chain is a study of HIV-infected patients and healthy controls. Alpha and beta constant-region primers primed reverse transcription of around 550 ng RNA. Alpha and beta chain libraries were made separately by chain-specific third strand synthesis with multiplexing indices. All rearrangements within a chain used one primer pair; cDNA molecules carried barcodes. Priming off the SP2 site generated the second strand. Via MiXCR, TCRdb re-called the 5' RACE reads, giving one row per CDR3 protein. Of roughly 4,200 distinct CDR3 sequences in the sample, less than 15% are singletons; the top ten hold roughly 14%. V lost 0 bases to trimming and J lost 4 bases, with 13 bases between them. The CDR3 has 15 amino acids. From germline, CDR1 is MNHEY and CDR2 SVGEGT. All unsorted peripheral T cells were captured because whole blood was used without fractionation. With regard to this clonotype: A much larger clone sits a single nucleotide away, making a read error possible.

The sequence was collected from an adult with HIV infection. The specimen was blood, collected before antiretroviral therapy. The chain joins TRBV6-2 or TRBV6-3 to TRBJ2-7; D might be TRBD1 (5 bases). CDR3 bases: TGTGCCAGCAGTTACTCGACAGCTGAGCATTACGAGCAGTACTTC. Translated, it gives CASSYSTAEHYEQYF.